This TCR beta chain is drawn from a study of Ad26.COV2.S vaccination and SARS-CoV-2 variants. This CDR3 has 18 residues. The germline gives CDR1 SGHTA, CDR2 FQGNSA. Trimming took off 6 bases at V and 4 bases at J, with 25 bases between the two ends. Assay: immunoSEQ multiplex PCR; the TCRdb copy retains only in-frame clones and omits some. The table shows just over 350,000 clones, with 90% to 95% occurring only once. The source of this sequence is a human donor who had recovered from COVID-19. The sequenced sample was peripheral blood, obtained after recovery from COVID-19. J is TRBJ1-3 and V is TRBV7-2; D gene uncertain. The CDR3 DNA is TGTGCCAGCAGTCTAACTAAAGGGTCGGGAGGGTACGGAAACACCATATATTTT. It codes for CASSLTKGSGGYGNTIYF.